The 13 T cell receptor beta chains given below trace back to one sample, sequenced in a study of T cells in Graves' hyperthyroidism and ophthalmopathy. The TCR beta CDR3 regions underwent amplification using RNA transcripts as the source. The primer set for the first-round RT-PCR of the TCR CDR3 was HTBI. TCRdb re-called the multiplex PCR reads with MiXCR, one entry per CDR3 protein. The sample lists about 290,000 distinct CDR3 sequences, 13% to 15% seen once, with 30% in the top ten. The sample taken for sequencing was blood. These receptors came from a woman aged 45 to 65 with Graves' hyperthyroidism that later progressed to Graves' ophthalmopathy.

This clonotype showed up many times. The rearrangement links TRBV18 to TRBJ1-2; D is ambiguous. Per the germline V gene, CDR1 is KGHSH and CDR2 is LQKENI. V gave up 0 bases and J gave up 4 bases, with 12 bases separating them. This CDR3 contains 15 residues. The CDR3 spells CASSPPNSPIYGYTF. The DNA for the CDR3 is TGTGCCAGCTCACCACCGAATAGTCCGATCTATGGCTACACCTTC.

There are many counts of this clonotype. This chain uses TRBV2 with TRBJ2-1; D gene unclear. The CDR3 runs 13 residues. Trimming pared 5 bases from V and 0 bases from J, leaving 5 bases between. The V gene's germline CDR1 is SNHLY and CDR2 FYNNEI. The CDR3 DNA follows: TGTGCCAGCAGTAGGAGCTCCTACAATGAGCAGTTCTTC. Protein: CASSRSSYNEQFF.

The table lists this clonotype with a few counts. The rearrangement uses TRBV27 and TRBJ2-6; 8 bases map to TRBD1. This CDR3 has 22 residues. Germline values: CDR1 MNHEY, CDR2 SMNVEV (reference sequence). The V and J ends lost 1 base and 3 bases, in that order; junction bases with no gene match: 20. CDR3 sequence reads: CASSLYLGGQGRLGVGANVLTF. The CDR3 nucleotides are TGTGCCAGCAGTTTATATTTGGGCGGACAGGGCCGATTAGGCGTTGGGGCCAACGTCCTGACTTTC.

The sample holds many counts of this clonotype. The rearrangement links TRBV12-3 or TRBV12-4 to TRBJ2-1; perhaps TRBD2 as D (6 bases). The V end was cut by 3 bases, the J end by 9 bases, with 18 bases between. This CDR3 is built from 15 residues. CDR3 DNA: TGTGCCAGCAGTTTGACCGGAGGGGACCGGGTTGAGCAGTTCTTC. It translates to CASSLTGGDRVEQFF.

The rearrangement links TRBV2 to TRBJ1-3; D remains unclear. Looked up from germline, CDR1 is SNHLY and CDR2 is FYNNEI. Trimming left V 9 bases short and J 0 bases short, with 15 bases between. The CDR3 is 15 amino acids. CDR3 loop: CARALLGHSGNTIYF. CDR3 sequence (DNA): TGTGCCAGGGCCTTATTAGGTCACTCTGGAAACACCATATATTTT. Filled out from reference TRBV2 and TRBJ1-3, the complete variable domain reads EPEVTQTPSHQVTQMGQEVILRCVPISNHLYFYWYRQILGQKVEFLVSFYNNEISEKSEIFDDQFSVERPDGSNFTLKIRSTKLEDSAMYFCARALLGHSGNTIYFGEGSWLTVV.

V is TRBV4-2 and J is TRBJ2-7; D unresolved. CDR3 size: 12 residues. V was trimmed by 2 bases and J by 5 bases, leaving 7 bases between them. In germline, CDR1 is LGHNA, CDR2 YNFKEQ. The CDR3 spells CASSQPPHEQYF. CDR3 DNA sequence: TGTGCCAGCAGCCAACCCCCGCACGAGCAGTACTTC.

This clonotype was seen repeatedly, ten times or more. The genes are TRBV20-1 and TRBJ2-5, with TRBD2 identical over 11 bases. With V trimmed by 5 bases and J by 7 bases, 9 bases remained unmatched. The CDR3 has 14 amino acids. CDR1 DFQATT and CDR2 SNEGSKA come from the germline V gene (reference sequence). This chain's CDR3 is CSALTSGTSGTQYF. The CDR3 DNA is TGCAGTGCTCTGACTAGCGGGACCTCAGGGACCCAGTACTTC.

This clonotype was detected ten times or more. The chain couples TRBV30 to TRBJ1-6; no clear D. The CDR3 sequence is 12 residues long. V was clipped by 2 bases and J by 6 bases, with 5 bases between them. Per germline, CDR1 GTSNPN and CDR2 SVGIG (reference sequence). The CDR3 coding sequence is TGTGCCTGGAGTCCCGGTAATTCACCCCTCCACTTT. This encodes CAWSPGNSPLHF.

This clonotype was recorded at least ten times. The V gene is TRBV11-2, the J gene TRBJ2-5; the D is unclear. The CDR3 spans 14 residues. The V end was cut by 5 bases, the J end by 4 bases, with 14 bases between. The V gene's germline CDR1 is SGHAT and CDR2 FQNNGV. CDR3: CASSLDPFPETQYF. For the CDR3, the DNA is TGTGCCAGCAGCCTCGACCCTTTCCCAGAGACCCAGTACTTC.

This clonotype appeared many times. The gene calls are TRBV12-3 or TRBV12-4 and TRBJ2-1; TRBD1 might be the D (5 bases). V lost 5 bases and J 0 bases, leaving 14 bases between the germline ends. This CDR3 has 16 amino acids. CDR3 nucleotide sequence: TGTGCCAGCAGTCCCGATACAGGTGTCTCCTACAATGAGCAGTTCTTC. Amino acids: CASSPDTGVSYNEQFF.

This clonotype was detected many times. The rearrangement uses TRBV5-5 and TRBJ2-7, with 7 bases fitting TRBD1. The length of the CDR3 is 16 residues. In germline, CDR1 is SGHKS, CDR2 YYEKEE (reference sequence). The V and J ends lost 0 bases and 3 bases, in that order; junction bases with no gene match: 9. The DNA for the CDR3 is TGTGCCAGCAGCTTGGAGGGACAGCTCAATTACTACGAGCAGTACTTC. Translated, it gives CASSLEGQLNYYEQYF.

This clonotype has a count of ten or more. This CDR3 is CASTVWGRGSNQPQHF. CDR3 coding DNA: TGTGCCAGCACCGTATGGGGACGTGGATCGAATCAGCCCCAGCATTTT. The V call is TRBV27, the J call TRBJ1-5; maybe TRBD1 (5 bases). Trimming took off 7 bases at V and 4 bases at J, with 20 bases between the two ends. The CDR3 runs 16 residues. Germline V gene lookup returns CDR1 MNHEY and CDR2 SMNVEV (reference sequence).

This clonotype was found many times. The chain employs TRBV20-1 and TRBJ2-7; the D gene is possibly TRBD2 (7 bases). CDR3 length: 16 amino acids. Germline CDR1 reads DFQATT; CDR2 reads SNEGSKA (reference sequence). With 7 bases removed from V and 5 bases from J, the gap between germline ends came to 27 bases. In DNA, the CDR3 is TGCAGTGGATCAGCCCTGCTAGGGGGAGGGCCCCACGAGCAGTACTTC. Protein product: CSGSALLGGGPHEQYF.